These 21 T cell receptor beta chains were sequenced from one sample in a study of blood T cell repertoires in COVID-19. Sequenced by immunoSEQ multiplex PCR; TCRdb stores in-frame clones only, minus some. Here the sample spans tens of thousands of clones, 80% to 90% being singletons. Sequencing used peripheral blood. These receptors originate from a man in his fifties or sixties with acute or convalescent COVID-19.

V usage is TRBV4-2 and J usage is TRBJ2-1; D is perhaps TRBD2 (6 bases). CDR3 length equals 15 residues. Germline loops: CDR1 LGHNA, CDR2 YNFKEQ. The V end was cut by 1 base, the J end by 6 bases, with 13 bases between. The CDR3 here is CASSQVGGFGNEQFF. CDR3 nucleotide sequence: TGTGCCAGCAGCCAAGTAGGAGGGTTCGGCAATGAGCAGTTCTTC.

J is TRBJ2-2 and V is TRBV2; 11 bases line up with TRBD1. Germline V gene sequence: CDR1 SNHLY, CDR2 FYNNEI. CDR3 length equals 15 residues. V dropped 6 bases and J dropped 7; count of bases not matched to a gene: 7. CDR3 sequence reads: CASRAGTGGIGELFF. The CDR3 nucleotides are TGTGCCAGCAGAGCCGGGACAGGGGGTATCGGGGAGCTGTTTTTT.

This rearrangement joins TRBV6-2 or TRBV6-3 to TRBJ1-5, with 10 nucleotides matching TRBD1. The J segment lost 2 bases and the V segment lost 2 bases, leaving 6 bases of the junction unmatched. Germline V lookup: CDR1 MNHEY, CDR2 SVGEGT. The CDR3 totals 17 residues. DNA of the CDR3: TGTGCCAGCAGTTACGACAGGGGGCGCGGGGGCAATCAGCCCCAGCATTTT. It is translated as CASSYDRGRGGNQPQHF.

The chain recombines TRBV5-1 with TRBJ1-1; 10 bases are a match to TRBD1. CDR1 and CDR2 (germline): SGHRS, YFSETQ. V shed 5 bases and J 0 bases; nucleotides not matched to a gene: 7. The CDR3 length is 16 residues. CDR3 amino acids: CASRSGTGDLNTEAFF. CDR3 bases: TGCGCCAGCAGATCAGGGACAGGGGACTTGAACACTGAAGCTTTCTTT. The full variable domain, completed using reference TRBV5-1 and TRBJ1-1, is KAGVTQTPRYLIKTRGQQVTLSCSPISGHRSVSWYQQTPGQGLQFLFEYFSETQRNKGNFPGRFSGRQFSNSRSEMNVSTLELGDSALYLCASRSGTGDLNTEAFFGQGTRLTVV.

The chain links TRBV7-9 to TRBJ2-2; D is unresolved. There are 13 residues in the CDR3. Germline values: CDR1 SEHNR, CDR2 FQNEAQ (reference sequence). The V end was cut by 3 bases, the J end by 5 bases, with 7 bases between. The CDR3 coding sequence is TGTGCCAGCAGCTTGTTGACAACCGGGGAGCTGTTTTTT. This translates into CASSLLTTGELFF.

Comment on this clone: The sample carries other DNA sequences with the same CDR3. V and J are TRBV5-1 and TRBJ2-7; TRBD1 matches at 8 bases. After removal of 4 bases from V and 4 bases from J, the junction contained 10 bases not matched to a gene. The CDR3 loop spans 15 amino acids. Germline lookup yields CDR1 SGHRS and CDR2 YFSETQ. The CDR3 DNA reads TGCGCCAGCAGCCCCCGGGCAGGGGGCAGATACGAGCAGTACTTC. Its protein is CASSPRAGGRYEQYF.

The chain employs TRBV7-9 and TRBJ1-4; no reliable D call. Trimming removed 5 bases from V and 5 bases from J, with 9 bases in between. Germline CDR1 is SEHNR and CDR2 is FQNEAQ (reference sequence). This CDR3 has 13 residues. CDR3 amino acids: CASSLTGNEKLFF. The CDR3 nucleotides are TGTGCCAGCAGCCTTACGGGGAATGAAAAACTGTTTTTT.

The genes are TRBV28 and TRBJ1-6; weak D call: TRBD1 (6 bases). Germline V CDR1 and CDR2: MDHEN, SYDVKM. Trimming removed 2 bases at V and 10 bases at J, with 9 bases between. The CDR3 covers 13 residues. In DNA form, the CDR3 reads TGTGCCAGCAGTTTAGATCAGGGGTCACCCCTCCACTTT. It translates to CASSLDQGSPLHF.

The chain uses TRBV5-6 and TRBJ1-3; weak D call: TRBD1 (5 bases). The CDR3 has 14 residues. Trimming stripped 0 bases from V and 3 bases from J, with 7 bases between. Germline V gene sequence: CDR1 SGHDT, CDR2 YYEEEE. CDR3: CASSLGQLGNTIYF. The DNA of the CDR3 is TGTGCCAGCAGCTTGGGACAGCTTGGAAACACCATATATTTT.

V is TRBV18 and J is TRBJ1-1; D is ambiguous. Germline CDR1 is KGHSH and CDR2 is LQKENI. The germline V and J ends were trimmed by 1 base and 7 bases, with 16 bases remaining between them. The CDR3 is 15 residues long. The CDR3 region is CASSPRLGGGSEAFF. The CDR3, as DNA: TGTGCCAGCTCACCACGTTTGGGTGGCGGAAGTGAAGCTTTCTTT.

This chain connects TRBV9 to TRBJ2-1; D may be TRBD1 (6 bases). Trimming left V 7 bases short and J 6 bases short, with 17 bases between. Germline V gene data show CDR1 as SGDLS and CDR2 as YYNGEE. This CDR3 has 14 amino acids. CDR3 region: CASGRQGKSNEQFF. The CDR3 bases are TGTGCCAGCGGTAGGCAGGGGAAGAGCAATGAGCAGTTCTTC.

The chain links TRBV28 to TRBJ2-4, with 10 bases matching TRBD1. This CDR3 region has 16 residues. Per germline, CDR1 MDHEN and CDR2 SYDVKM. Losses at the gene ends were 10 bases for V and 1 base for J; bases not matched to a gene: 10. The CDR3 loop is CATQTGGIGAKNIQYF. CDR3 in DNA: TGTGCCACCCAGACAGGGGGCATCGGGGCCAAAAACATTCAGTACTTC.

This chain connects TRBV5-1 to TRBJ2-2; D ambiguous. Trimming took off 0 bases at V and 6 bases at J, with 6 bases between the two ends. The length of the CDR3 is 13 residues. Germline-derived CDR1 and CDR2 are SGHRS and YFSETQ. CDR3 coding DNA: TGCGCCAGCAGCTTGGAACTCTCCGGGGAGCTGTTTTTT. The encoded protein is CASSLELSGELFF. Filled out from reference TRBV5-1 and TRBJ2-2, the complete variable domain reads KAGVTQTPRYLIKTRGQQVTLSCSPISGHRSVSWYQQTPGQGLQFLFEYFSETQRNKGNFPGRFSGRQFSNSRSEMNVSTLELGDSALYLCASSLELSGELFFGEGSRLTVL.

This sequence joins TRBV19 and TRBJ1-5; D is perhaps TRBD1 (5 bases). V lost 3 bases and J 3 bases, leaving 9 bases between the germline ends. CDR3 size: 14 residues. Germline lookup yields CDR1 LNHDA and CDR2 SQIVND (reference sequence). The CDR3 loop is CASSIRTNNQPQHF. CDR3 in DNA: TGTGCCAGTAGTATTAGGACAAACAATCAGCCCCAGCATTTT.

This chain links TRBV15 with TRBJ2-5; D unclear. V lost 4 bases and J 4 bases, leaving 4 bases between the germline ends. Germline V CDR1 and CDR2: LNHNV, YYDKDF (reference sequence). The CDR3 runs to 11 residues. The CDR3: CATSMRETQYF. The CDR3 bases are TGTGCCACCAGCATGAGAGAGACCCAGTACTTC.

This clone was picked up a small number of times. J is TRBJ2-7 and V is TRBV18, with TRBD2 matching over 14 bases. Unmatched junction bases numbered 4, after V lost 3 bases and J lost 0 bases. Per germline, CDR1 KGHSH and CDR2 LQKENI. The CDR3 runs 17 residues. The CDR3 region is CASSPPTSGGGSYEQYF. CDR3 DNA: TGTGCCAGCTCACCCCCGACTAGCGGGGGGGGCTCCTACGAGCAGTACTTC. Supplemented by reference TRBV18 and TRBJ2-7, the full variable domain reads NAGVMQNPRHLVRRRGQEARLRCSPMKGHSHVYWYRQLPEEGLKFMVYLQKENIIDESGMPKERFSAEFPKEGPSILRIQQVVRGDSAAYFCASSPPTSGGGSYEQYFGPGTRLTVT.

The V call is TRBV13, the J call TRBJ2-5; D gene ambiguous. Trimming took 3 bases from V and 3 from J, leaving 11 bases between them. CDR3 length equals 14 residues. From germline, CDR1 is PRHDT and CDR2 FYEKMQ (reference sequence). This CDR3 reads CASSFSRTEETQYF. The CDR3 DNA sequence: TGTGCCAGCAGCTTTTCGCGTACGGAAGAGACCCAGTACTTC.

The chain has TRBV29-1 and TRBJ1-1; 9 bases map to TRBD1. V trimming: 4 bases; J trimming: 2 bases; junction bases outside the gene matches: 14. The CDR3 length is 17 residues. Per the germline V gene, CDR1 is SQVTM and CDR2 is ANQGSEA. CDR3 loop: CSVGSGGTGTRNTEAFF. DNA for the CDR3: TGCAGCGTTGGCTCAGGCGGGACAGGGACTCGAAACACTGAAGCTTTCTTT.

The rearrangement links TRBV18 to TRBJ1-6, with 8 bases that match TRBD1. J gave up 4 bases and V 3 bases, and 2 bases lay outside the gene matches. Germline CDR1 and CDR2: KGHSH and LQKENI. CDR3 size: 15 residues. As DNA, the CDR3 is TGTGCCAGCTCACCTACAGGGGGTTATAATTCACCCCTCCACTTT. Protein: CASSPTGGYNSPLHF.

The V gene is TRBV29-1, the J gene TRBJ1-2, with TRBD1 matching over 8 bases. The CDR3 runs to 13 residues. Germline CDR1 and CDR2: SQVTM and ANQGSEA. V gave up 6 bases and J gave up 5 bases; unmatched junction bases: 8. The CDR3 DNA follows: TGCAGCGTACGACCAGGGGGCGCTTATGGCTACACCTTC. It encodes CSVRPGGAYGYTF.

The chain combines TRBV7-2 with TRBJ2-2; the match to TRBD1 covers 9 bases. This CDR3 spans 15 amino acids. The junction had 8 bases not matched to a gene; V was cut back by 7 bases and J by 5 bases. Looked up from germline, CDR1 is SGHTA and CDR2 is FQGNSA. The CDR3: CASNRQGGETGELFF. In DNA form, the CDR3 reads TGTGCCAGCAACCGACAGGGGGGTGAGACCGGGGAGCTGTTTTTT.